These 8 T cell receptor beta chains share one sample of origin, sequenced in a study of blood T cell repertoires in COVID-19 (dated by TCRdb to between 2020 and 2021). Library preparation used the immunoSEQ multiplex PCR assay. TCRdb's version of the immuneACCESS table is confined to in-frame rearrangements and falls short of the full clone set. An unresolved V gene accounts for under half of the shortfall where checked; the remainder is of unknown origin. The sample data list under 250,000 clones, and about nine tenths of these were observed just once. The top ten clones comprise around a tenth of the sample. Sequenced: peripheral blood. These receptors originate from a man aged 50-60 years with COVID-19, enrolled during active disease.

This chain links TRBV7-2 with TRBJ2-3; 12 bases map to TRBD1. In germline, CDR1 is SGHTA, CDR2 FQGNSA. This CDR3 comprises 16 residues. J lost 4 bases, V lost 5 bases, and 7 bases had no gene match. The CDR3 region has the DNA TGTGCCAGCAGCCAGCTGGGACAGGGGGCCGCAGATACGCAGTATTTT. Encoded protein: CASSQLGQGAADTQYF. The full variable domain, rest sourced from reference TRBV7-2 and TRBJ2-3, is GAGVSQSPSNKVTEKGKDVELRCDPISGHTALYWYRQSLGQGLEFLIYFQGNSAPDKSGLPSDRFSAERTGGSVSTLTIQRTQQEDSAVYLCASSQLGQGAADTQYFGPGTRLTVL.

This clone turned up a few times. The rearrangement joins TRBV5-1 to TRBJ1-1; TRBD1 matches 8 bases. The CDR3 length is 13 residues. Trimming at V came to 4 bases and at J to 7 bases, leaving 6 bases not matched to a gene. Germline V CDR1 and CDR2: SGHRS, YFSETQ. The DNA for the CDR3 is TGCGCCAGCAGCCCACAAACAGGGGGTGAAGCTTTCTTT. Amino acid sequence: CASSPQTGGEAFF.

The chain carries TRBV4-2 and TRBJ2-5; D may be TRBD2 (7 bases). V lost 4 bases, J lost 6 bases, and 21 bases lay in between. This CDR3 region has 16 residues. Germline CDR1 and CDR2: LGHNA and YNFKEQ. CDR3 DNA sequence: TGTGCCAGCAGCCTCGAGGGGGGCGGGAGCGGGAAGACCCAGTACTTC. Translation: CASSLEGGGSGKTQYF.

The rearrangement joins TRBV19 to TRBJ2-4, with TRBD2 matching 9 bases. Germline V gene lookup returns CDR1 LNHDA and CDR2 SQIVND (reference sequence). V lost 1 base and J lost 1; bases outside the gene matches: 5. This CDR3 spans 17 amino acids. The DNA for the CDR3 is TGTGCCAGTAGTATAGGGCGGCTAGCGGGGGCCAAAAACATTCAGTACTTC. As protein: CASSIGRLAGAKNIQYF.

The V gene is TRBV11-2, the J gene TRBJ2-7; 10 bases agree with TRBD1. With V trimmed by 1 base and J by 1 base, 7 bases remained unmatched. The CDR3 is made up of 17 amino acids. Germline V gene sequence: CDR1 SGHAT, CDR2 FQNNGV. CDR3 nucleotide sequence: TGTGCCAGCAGCTTAGGGACAGGGGGTATAGGATCCTACGAGCAGTACTTC. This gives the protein CASSLGTGGIGSYEQYF.

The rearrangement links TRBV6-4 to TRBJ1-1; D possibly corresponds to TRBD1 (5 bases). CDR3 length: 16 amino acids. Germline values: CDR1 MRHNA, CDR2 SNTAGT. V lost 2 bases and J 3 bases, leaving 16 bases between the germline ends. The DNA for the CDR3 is TGTGCCAGCAGTGACCCACGGGCTTCCAGGGACACTGAAGCTTTCTTT. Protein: CASSDPRASRDTEAFF.

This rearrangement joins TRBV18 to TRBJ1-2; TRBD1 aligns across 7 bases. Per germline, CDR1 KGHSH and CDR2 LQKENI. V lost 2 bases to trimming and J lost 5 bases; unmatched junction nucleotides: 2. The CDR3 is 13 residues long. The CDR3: CASSPKTGYGYTF. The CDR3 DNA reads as TGTGCCAGCTCACCAAAGACAGGGTATGGCTACACCTTC.

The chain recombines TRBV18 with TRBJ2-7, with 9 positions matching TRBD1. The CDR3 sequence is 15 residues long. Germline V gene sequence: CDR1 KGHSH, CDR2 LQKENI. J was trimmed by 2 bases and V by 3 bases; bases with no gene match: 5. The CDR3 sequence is CASSPGQGSTYEQYF. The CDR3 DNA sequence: TGTGCCAGCTCACCTGGACAGGGGTCAACCTACGAGCAGTACTTC.